Presented here are 4 T cell receptor beta chains from one specimen sequenced in a study of T cell responses to AZD1222 COVID-19 vaccine. TCRdb's copy holds only in-frame clones and misses some; the assay was immunoSEQ multiplex PCR. Of around 130,000 clones listed, 70% to 90% were seen once; the top ten hold 1.5% to 2%. The source was peripheral blood, collected on day 0 of AZD1222 vaccination. Receptors were obtained from an adult in good health.

This rearrangement joins TRBV6-5 to TRBJ1-2; the D gene is possibly TRBD1 (6 bases). This CDR3 comprises 14 residues. CDR1 is MNHEY, CDR2 SVGAGI, per germline. V was trimmed by 6 bases and J by 0 bases, leaving 11 bases between them. In nucleotides, the CDR3 is TGTGCCAGCAGGGCCGGACAGTCTAACTATGGCTACACCTTC. It yields the protein CASRAGQSNYGYTF.

The chain joins TRBV5-1 to TRBJ2-1, with 8 bases that match TRBD1. The length of the CDR3 is 16 residues. With V trimmed by 3 bases and J by 1 base, 6 bases remained unmatched. Germline-derived CDR1 and CDR2 are SGHRS and YFSETQ. CDR3 protein: CASSSTGGQSYNEQFF. The DNA of the CDR3 is TGCGCCAGCAGCTCAACAGGGGGTCAGTCCTACAATGAGCAGTTCTTC.

The gene calls are TRBV3-1 (or the pseudogene TRBV3-2) and TRBJ2-1; 10 bases are shared with TRBD1. There are 14 residues in the CDR3. The germline CDR1 and CDR2 sequences are LGHDT and YNNKEL (reference sequence). Germline trimming cut 6 bases from V and 5 bases from J; bases unmatched to any gene: 4. CDR3 DNA sequence: TGTGCCAGCAGTGACAGGGGGCAGAACAATGAGCAGTTCTTC. Translation: CASSDRGQNNEQFF.

This rearrangement joins TRBV11-2 to TRBJ1-6; no clear D. Trimming shortened V by 3 bases and J by 7 bases, and 10 bases separated the two germline ends. CDR1 SGHAT and CDR2 FQNNGV come from the germline V gene. The CDR3 is 14 residues long. The CDR3 DNA sequence: TGTGCCAGCAGCTTTAGACTGACAAATTCACCCCTCCACTTT. As protein: CASSFRLTNSPLHF.